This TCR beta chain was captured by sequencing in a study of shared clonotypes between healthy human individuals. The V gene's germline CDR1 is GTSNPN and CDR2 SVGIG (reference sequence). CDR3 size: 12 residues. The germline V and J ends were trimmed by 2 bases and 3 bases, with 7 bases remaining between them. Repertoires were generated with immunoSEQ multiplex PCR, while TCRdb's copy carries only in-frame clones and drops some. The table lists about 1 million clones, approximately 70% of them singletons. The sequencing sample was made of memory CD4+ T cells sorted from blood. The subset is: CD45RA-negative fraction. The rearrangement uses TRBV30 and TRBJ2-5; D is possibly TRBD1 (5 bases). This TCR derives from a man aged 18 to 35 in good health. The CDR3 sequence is CAWSRGKETQYF. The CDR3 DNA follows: TGTGCCTGGAGTAGGGGAAAAGAGACCCAGTACTTC.